The source of this T cell receptor (beta chain) is a study of blood T cell repertoires in COVID-19. The overall study: COVID-19 samples collected from the United States, Italy and Spain covered acute and convalescent phases.

Clones were read by immunoSEQ multiplex PCR, and TCRdb kept only the in-frame ones, dropping some. The sample holds about 87,000 clones; over 70% are singletons and the top ten take around 4.2%. With V trimmed by 5 bases and J by 0 bases, 3 bases remained unmatched. The germline gives CDR1 SEHNR, CDR2 FQNEAQ (reference sequence). CDR3 length equals 16 residues. The chain couples TRBV7-9 to TRBJ2-1; 11 nucleotides match TRBD2. The sequence was obtained from a woman between 45 and 60 years old with acute or convalescent COVID-19. Source material: peripheral blood. The CDR3 loop is CASSLSGGGSYNEQFF. The CDR3, as DNA: TGTGCCAGCAGCCTTAGCGGGGGGGGCTCCTACAATGAGCAGTTCTTC.